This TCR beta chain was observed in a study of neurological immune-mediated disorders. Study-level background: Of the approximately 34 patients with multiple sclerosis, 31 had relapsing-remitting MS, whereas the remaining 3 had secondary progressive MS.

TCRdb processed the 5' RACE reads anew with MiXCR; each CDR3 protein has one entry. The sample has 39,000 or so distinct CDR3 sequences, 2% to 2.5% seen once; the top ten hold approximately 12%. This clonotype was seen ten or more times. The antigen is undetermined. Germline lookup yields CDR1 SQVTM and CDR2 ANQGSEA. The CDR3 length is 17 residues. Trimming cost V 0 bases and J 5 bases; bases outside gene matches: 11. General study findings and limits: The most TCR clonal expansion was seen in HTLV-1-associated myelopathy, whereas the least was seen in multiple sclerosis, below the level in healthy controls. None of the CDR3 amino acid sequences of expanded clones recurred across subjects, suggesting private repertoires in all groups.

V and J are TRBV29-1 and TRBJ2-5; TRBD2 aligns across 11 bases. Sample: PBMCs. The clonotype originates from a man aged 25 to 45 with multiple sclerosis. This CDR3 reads CSVEDPKGTSGGETQYF. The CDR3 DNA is TGCAGCGTTGAAGATCCGAAAGGGACTAGCGGAGGGGAGACCCAGTACTTC.